Each of the 5 T cell receptor beta chains below was sequenced from the same sample in a study of blood T cell repertoires in COVID-19. Only in-frame clones appear in the TCRdb table, and some are missing; sequencing was by immunoSEQ multiplex PCR. The table has 200,000 or so clones, 80% seen once. The material sequenced was peripheral blood. These receptors all come from a woman aged 70-85 years with acute or convalescent COVID-19.

The V call is TRBV28, the J call TRBJ2-1; D gene uncertain. The germline V gene encodes CDR1 MDHEN and CDR2 SYDVKM. The CDR3 loop spans 16 amino acids. Trimming pared 7 bases from V and 0 bases from J, leaving 16 bases between. CDR3 residues: CASTPRSWYSYNEQFF. For the CDR3, the DNA is TGTGCCAGCACCCCCCGGAGTTGGTACTCCTACAATGAGCAGTTCTTC.

This chain connects TRBV6-6 to TRBJ1-5, with D hard to call. This CDR3 is built from 12 residues. Deletions cut 5 bases from V and 5 bases from J, with 7 bases between. Germline CDR1 is MNHNY and CDR2 is SVGAGI (reference sequence). The CDR3: CASSNSDQPQHF. In nucleotides, the CDR3 is TGTGCCAGCAGTAACAGTGATCAGCCCCAGCATTTT.

This clone was found a few times. The chain uses TRBV3-1 (or the pseudogene TRBV3-2) and TRBJ1-6; D is perhaps TRBD1 (5 bases). From germline, CDR1 is LGHDT and CDR2 YNNKEL (reference sequence). CDR3 length: 14 amino acids. V lost 4 bases and J 4 bases, leaving 8 bases between the germline ends. CDR3 sequence (DNA): TGTGCCAGCAGCCGCGGGACTTATAATTCACCCCTCCACTTT. This translates into CASSRGTYNSPLHF.

The chain combines TRBV2 with TRBJ2-2; TRBD1 matches 11 bases. CDR3 length: 14 amino acids. Germline V gives CDR1 SNHLY, CDR2 FYNNEI. J gave up 3 bases and V 6 bases, and 0 bases lay outside the gene matches. The CDR3 DNA sequence: TGTGCCAGCAGGGGACAGGGGGACACCGGGGAGCTGTTTTTT. Protein: CASRGQGDTGELFF.

This clone was recorded once. The CDR3 coding sequence is TGTGCCAGTGGACAGGGAACATCTGGAAACACCATATATTTT. This gives the protein CASGQGTSGNTIYF. V and J are TRBV19 and TRBJ1-3; TRBD1 matches at 8 bases. Germline CDR1 reads LNHDA; CDR2 reads SQIVND (reference sequence). J lost 1 base, V lost 8 bases, and 4 bases had no gene match. The CDR3 spans 14 residues.